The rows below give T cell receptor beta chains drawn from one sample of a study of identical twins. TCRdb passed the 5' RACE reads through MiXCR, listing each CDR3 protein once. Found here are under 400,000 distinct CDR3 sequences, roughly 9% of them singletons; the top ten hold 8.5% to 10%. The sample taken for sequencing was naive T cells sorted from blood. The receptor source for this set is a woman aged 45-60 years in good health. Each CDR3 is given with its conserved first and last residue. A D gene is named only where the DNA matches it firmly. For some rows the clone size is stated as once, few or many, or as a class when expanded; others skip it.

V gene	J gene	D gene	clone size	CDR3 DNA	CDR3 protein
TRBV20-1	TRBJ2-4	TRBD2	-	TGCAGTGCTAGAGACGGACTAGCGGGGGGTCGGCCCAAAAACATTCAGTACTTC	CSARDGLAGGRPKNIQYF
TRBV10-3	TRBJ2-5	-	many	TGTGCCATGGGCCCCCCGGAGACCCAGTACTTC	CAMGPPETQYF
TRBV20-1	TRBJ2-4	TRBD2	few	TGCAGTGCCTTCTCAGCGGGAGTGGAGGGAGCCAAAAACATTCAGTACTTC	CSAFSAGVEGAKNIQYF
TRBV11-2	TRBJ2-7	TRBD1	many	TGTGCCAGCAGCAAGGGGGACAGGACCACTTACGAGCAGTACTTC	CASSKGDRTTYEQYF
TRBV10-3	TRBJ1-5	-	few	TGTGCCATCAGGGAGGATCTGGGCAATCAGCCCCAGCATTTT	CAIREDLGNQPQHF
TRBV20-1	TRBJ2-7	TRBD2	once	TGCAGTGCTAGATCCCAGGGTAGCGGGAGACTCATGGGAGAGCAGTACTTC	CSARSQGSGRLMGEQYF
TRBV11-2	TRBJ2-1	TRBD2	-	TGTGCCAGCAGCTTAGGTCGTGGCGGGAGAGGCGAGCAGTTCTTC	CASSLGRGGRGEQFF
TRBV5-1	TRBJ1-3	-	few	TGCGCCAGCAGCTCGACGGGACAACCTGGAAACACCATATATTTT	CASSSTGQPGNTIYF
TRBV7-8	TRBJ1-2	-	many	TGTGCCATGACCGACGGTTATGGCTACACCTTC	CAMTDGYGYTF
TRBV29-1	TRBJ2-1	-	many	TGCAGCGTTGAACCATACAATGAGCAGTTCTTC	CSVEPYNEQFF
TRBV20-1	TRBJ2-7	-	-	TGCAGTGCCCCTTGGACCTACGAGCAGTACTTC	CSAPWTYEQYF
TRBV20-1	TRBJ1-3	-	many	TGCAGTGCTACCCGAGGGAACGCTGGAAACACCATATATTTT	CSATRGNAGNTIYF
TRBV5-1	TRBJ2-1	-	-	TGCGCCAGCAGCCCACTATGGTCGGATGAGCAGTTCTTC	CASSPLWSDEQFF
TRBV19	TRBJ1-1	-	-	TGTGCCAGTTCCGCAGGAGTTTTTACTGAAGCTTTCTTT	CASSAGVFTEAFF
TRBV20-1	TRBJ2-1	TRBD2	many	TGCAGTGCTAGAGCAACAGGACTAGCATGGGGGGAGCAGTTCTTC	CSARATGLAWGEQFF
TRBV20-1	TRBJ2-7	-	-	TGCAGTGCGGGGGATCCCCCCTACGAGCAGTACTTC	CSAGDPPYEQYF
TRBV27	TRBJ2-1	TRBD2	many	TGTGCCAGCAGTCTCATCGGGACTAGCGTTCTGGGTTACAATGAGCAGTTCTTC	CASSLIGTSVLGYNEQFF
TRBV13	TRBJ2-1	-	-	TGTGCCAGCAGCTCAAGCCGACAGGGAGGGTGGGACAATGAGCAGTTCTTC	CASSSSRQGGWDNEQFF
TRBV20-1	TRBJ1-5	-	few	TGCAGTGCTACTCAAGGGGTAGCGGCCCAGCCCCAGCATTTT	CSATQGVAAQPQHF
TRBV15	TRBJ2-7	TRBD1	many	TGTGCCACCAGCGGCGGGACAGGCTCTTCCTACGAGCAGTACTTC	CATSGGTGSSYEQYF
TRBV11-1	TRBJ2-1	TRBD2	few	TGTGCCAGCAGCTTCCGCGGGAGGGCCCTGGGTGAGCAGTTCTTC	CASSFRGRALGEQFF
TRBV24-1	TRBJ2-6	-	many	TGTGCCACCAGTGATTTCGCAGGGAGAGTCTCTGGGGCCAACGTCCTGACTTTC	CATSDFAGRVSGANVLTF
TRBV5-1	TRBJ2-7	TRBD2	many	TGCGCCAGCAGGACTAGCGGGTCCTACGAGCAGTACTTC	CASRTSGSYEQYF
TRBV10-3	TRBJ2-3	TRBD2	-	TGTGCCATTTTTAGCGGGATACCCGCAGATACGCAGTATTTT	CAIFSGIPADTQYF
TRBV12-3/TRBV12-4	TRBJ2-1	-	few	TGTGCCAGCAGTCCAGGGGCGGAGCAGTTCTTC	CASSPGAEQFF
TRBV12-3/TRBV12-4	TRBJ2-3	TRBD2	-	TGTGCCAGCAGTTTAGCGACCAGCGGCGGGGGAGATACGCAGTATTTT	CASSLATSGGGDTQYF
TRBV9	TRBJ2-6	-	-	TGTGCCAGCAGCGACCAGGGCACTGGGGCCAACGTCCTGACTTTC	CASSDQGTGANVLTF
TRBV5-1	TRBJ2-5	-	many	TGTGCCAGCAGCTTGGACCTCCAAGAGACCCAGTACTTC	CASSLDLQETQYF
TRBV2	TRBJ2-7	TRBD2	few	TGTGCCAGCAGATTGGGGACTAACCCATTCTACGAGCAGTACTTC	CASRLGTNPFYEQYF
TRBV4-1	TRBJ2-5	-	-	TGCGCCAGCAGCCGGGCCCAACAAGAGACCCAGTACTTC	CASSRAQQETQYF
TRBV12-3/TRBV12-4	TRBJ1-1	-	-	TGTGCCAGCAGTTTTTTGGGGTCGGGAGCTTTCTTT	CASSFLGSGAFF
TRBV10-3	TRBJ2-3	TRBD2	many	TGTGCCATCAGTCTGGAGACTATGACTAGCGGGAGATTTACAGATACGCAGTATTTT	CAISLETMTSGRFTDTQYF
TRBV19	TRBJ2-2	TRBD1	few	TGTGCCAGTAGGAAACCGGGACAGACGGCCGGGGAGCTGTTTTTT	CASRKPGQTAGELFF
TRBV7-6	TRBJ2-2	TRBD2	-	TGTGCCAGCAGCTCGCAAAGCGGGACCTTACGGGCCGGGGAGCTGTTTTTT	CASSSQSGTLRAGELFF
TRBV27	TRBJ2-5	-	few	TGTGCCAGCAGTTTATCATGGGGAGCACAAGAGACCCAGTACTTC	CASSLSWGAQETQYF
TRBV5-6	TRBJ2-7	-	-	TGTGCCAGCAGCCCGGACCCCTTCGGCGAGCAGTACTTC	CASSPDPFGEQYF
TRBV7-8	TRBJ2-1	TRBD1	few	TGTGCCAGCAACTTACAGGGGATCGGCTCCTACAATGAGCAGTTCTTC	CASNLQGIGSYNEQFF
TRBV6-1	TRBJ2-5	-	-	TGTGCCAGCAGTGAAGCCGGGGGACTGTTGGAGACCCAGTACTTC	CASSEAGGLLETQYF
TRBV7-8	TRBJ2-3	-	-	TGTGCCAGCAGCCTGGGCCAGGGGCACACAGATACGCAGTATTTT	CASSLGQGHTDTQYF
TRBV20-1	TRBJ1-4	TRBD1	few	TGCAGTGCATCTAGGACAGGGCTTGAAAAACTGTTTTTT	CSASRTGLEKLFF
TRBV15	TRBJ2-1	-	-	TGTGCCACCAGCAGAGATCGGGCGCGATCCCTCGGGGGTGAGCAGTTCTTC	CATSRDRARSLGGEQFF
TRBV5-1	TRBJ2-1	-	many	TGCGCCAGCACCCCCGGCCGGAGCTCCTACAATGAGCAGTTCTTC	CASTPGRSSYNEQFF
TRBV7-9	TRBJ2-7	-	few	TGTGCCAGCATCCCTCAAACAAGCGGCGAGGGCCCCTACGAGCAGTACTTC	CASIPQTSGEGPYEQYF